The clone carrying this T cell receptor (beta chain) was picked up a small number of times. An expansion of CD8+CD57+ cells by flow cytometry had been shown in patients chosen for sequencing. With no exception, the patients had severe acquired aplastic anemia. This specimen comes from a study of CD8+CD57+ T cells in acquired aplastic anemia. Germline V gives CDR1 MDHEN, CDR2 SYDVKM. CDR3 size: 14 residues. The V and J ends lost 3 bases and 7 bases, in that order; junction bases with no gene match: 8. Genomic DNA served as template for TCR beta VDJ and CDR3 profiling. A single record per CDR3 protein comes from TCRdb applying MiXCR to the reads. The sample lists 100,000 to 150,000 distinct CDR3 sequences; about 40% were seen once.

The TCR was taken from a human donor with aplastic anemia. This chain uses TRBV28 with TRBJ1-1; 7 bases are a match to TRBD1. The specimen sequenced was sorted CD4+, CD8+, or CD8+CD57+ T cells (not recorded which) from PBMCs. This CDR3 is CASSFQTGWGEAFF. The CDR3 nucleotides are TGTGCCAGCAGTTTTCAGACAGGGTGGGGTGAAGCTTTCTTT.